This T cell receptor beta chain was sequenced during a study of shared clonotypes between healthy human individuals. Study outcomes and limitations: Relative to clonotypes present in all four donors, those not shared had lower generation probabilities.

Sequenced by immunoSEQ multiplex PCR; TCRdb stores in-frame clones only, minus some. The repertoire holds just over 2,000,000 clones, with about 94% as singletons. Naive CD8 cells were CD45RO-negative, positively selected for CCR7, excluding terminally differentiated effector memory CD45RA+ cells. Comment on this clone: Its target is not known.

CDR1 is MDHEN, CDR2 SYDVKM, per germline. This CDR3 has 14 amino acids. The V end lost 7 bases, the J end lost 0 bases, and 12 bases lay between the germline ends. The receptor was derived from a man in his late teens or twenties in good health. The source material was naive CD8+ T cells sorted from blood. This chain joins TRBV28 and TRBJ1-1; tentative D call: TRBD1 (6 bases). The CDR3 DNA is TGTGCCAGCACCGTACAGGGATTGAACACTGAAGCTTTCTTT. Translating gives CASTVQGLNTEAFF. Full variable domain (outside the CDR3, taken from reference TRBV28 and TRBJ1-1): DVKVTQSSRYLVKRTGEKVFLECVQDMDHENMFWYRQDPGLGLRLIYFSYDVKMKEKGDIPEGYSVSREKKERFSLILESASTNQTSMYLCASTVQGLNTEAFFGQGTRLTVV.